This T cell receptor beta chain is drawn from a study of CD8 T cells in ankylosing spondylitis. TCRdb ran MiXCR on the 5' RACE reads and lists one entry per CDR3 protein. The sample yields 150,000 to 200,000 distinct CDR3 sequences, 10% to 15% seen once. This clonotype was seen at least ten times. The CDR3 is 11 amino acids. Between the trimmed V and J ends, which lost 3 bases and 9 bases, there was a span of 6 bases. The chain couples TRBV12-3 or TRBV12-4 to TRBJ2-1, with unresolved D. The sample was blood, either unsorted or a sorted T cell fraction (not recorded which). This receptor was obtained from a female donor with ankylosing spondylitis or in good health (not recorded which). CDR3 in DNA: TGTGCCAGCAGTTTTCTCGGTGAGCAGTTCTTC. Amino acids: CASSFLGEQFF.